This T cell receptor beta chain came from a study of PD-L1 blockade in urothelial cancer. The table came from immunoSEQ multiplex PCR; TCRdb's copy has only in-frame clones and leaves some out. The sample holds about 52,000 clones, approximately 84% seen once. The specimen was PBMCs, collected around atezolizumab (anti-PD-L1) treatment. The TCR comes from a man aged 35-49 years with urothelial cancer.

The CDR3 region has the DNA TGTGCCAGTAGTATCGGAGGGTTCGGGTACGAGCAGTACTTC. The encoded protein is CASSIGGFGYEQYF. The chain recombines TRBV19 with TRBJ2-7; a weak D match, TRBD2 (6 bases). This CDR3 has 14 amino acids. V was clipped by 3 bases and J by 4 bases, with 13 bases between them. Germline CDR1 reads LNHDA; CDR2 reads SQIVND (reference sequence).